This paragraph reports one TCR beta chain. Its antigen remains unknown. Total RNA, at roughly 3.5 ug, went into every TCR library. Each of TCRalpha and TCRbeta cDNA went through two nested PCRs, lasting approximately 16 and 10 cycles. From the 5' RACE reads, TCRdb lists one entry per CDR3 protein and no DNA. This sample's table reports approximately 210,000 distinct CDR3 sequences. CDR3 length: 14 residues. The germline V gene has CDR1 DFQATT and CDR2 SNEGSKA (reference sequence). This sample stems from a study of monozygotic twins with inflammatory bowel disease. The study's findings and limits: No difference was seen in repertoire similarity between concordant and discordant twins, possibly from limited power. Clonotype sharing was lower in IBD patients than healthy twins, most markedly with disease activity.

Sequences were obtained from blood. The J gene is TRBJ2-3, the V gene TRBV20-1; the TCRdb D gene call, TRBD1, has no DNA to confirm it. The origin of this receptor is a human donor with ulcerative colitis or Crohn's disease, or a healthy co-twin of an affected twin (not recorded which). The CDR3 sequence: CSADRDPSTDTQYF.